This paragraph reports one T cell receptor beta chain. Its antigen is unknown. This sample is part of a study of cytomegalovirus exposure and HLA in healthy donors. V dropped 6 bases and J dropped 10; count of bases not matched to a gene: 14. Germline V gene lookup returns CDR1 KGHSH and CDR2 LQKENI. The CDR3 runs to 15 residues. This PCR relied on a set of 60 Vbeta primers and 13 Jbeta primers. TCRdb keeps only in-frame clones here, not all; method: immunoSEQ multiplex PCR. The sample lists roughly 60,000 clones, approximately 78% occurring once. Findings and limits, study-wide: Presence/absence analyses assumed roughly uniform sequencing depth across donors.

The chain carries TRBV18 and TRBJ1-1, with TRBD1 matching over 10 bases. The sequence derives from a female donor in good health and CMV-seronegative. The source material was PBMCs. This CDR3 reads CASSPPGQGRLRAFF. CDR3 bases: TGTGCCAGCTCCCCGCCGGGACAGGGGCGATTAAGAGCTTTCTTT.